A selection of T cell receptor beta chains follows, all from one sample in a study of long-term antiretroviral therapy in people with HIV. The assay was immunoSEQ multiplex PCR, and TCRdb's table has in-frame clones only and misses some. The sample includes 35,000 or so clones, around 83% of them seen just once. This specimen was unsorted PBMCs, taken about 2.7 years before starting antiretroviral therapy. Source of these receptors: a woman aged 30 to 39 with HIV. CDR3s include the opening cysteine and the closing phenylalanine or tryptophan. D genes are given only for firm matches. Clone sizes are given selectively: once, few, many, or a class where the clone is expanded.

J gene | D gene | clone size | V gene | CDR3 protein | CDR3 DNA
TRBJ2-1 | TRBD2 | once | TRBV4-1 | CASSQGGGGKYNEQFF | TGCGCCAGCAGCCAAGGGGGCGGGGGGAAGTACAATGAGCAGTTCTTC
TRBJ1-5 | NA | NA | TRBV6-4 | CASSEGSNQPQHF | TGTGCCAGCAGTGAGGGGAGCAATCAGCCCCAGCATTTT
TRBJ2-2 | TRBD2 | NA | TRBV7-9 | CASSLDLAGGNTGELFF | TGTGCCAGCAGCTTAGATCTAGCGGGGGGTAACACCGGGGAGCTGTTTTTT
TRBJ2-1 | TRBD1 | NA | TRBV5-1 | CASSRGQPYNEQFF | TGCGCCAGCAGCCGGGGACAGCCCTACAATGAGCAGTTCTTC
TRBJ2-5 | NA | NA | TRBV30 | CAWSVSGEQETQYF | TGTGCCTGGAGTGTATCCGGGGAACAAGAGACCCAGTACTTC
TRBJ1-6 | NA | NA | TRBV4-1 | CASSQPRETGSNSPLHF | TGCGCCAGCAGCCAACCCCGGGAGACGGGGAGTAATTCACCCCTCCACTTT
TRBJ2-2 | NA | once | TRBV5-1 | CASSLGGSPNTGELFF | TGCGCCAGCAGCTTGGGGGGGTCTCCAAACACCGGGGAGCTGTTTTTT
TRBJ2-7 | NA | NA | TRBV5-1 | CASRPKDRAGVYEQYF | TGCGCCAGCAGGCCTAAGGACAGGGCGGGGGTCTACGAGCAGTACTTC
TRBJ1-1 | NA | NA | TRBV19 | CASSIEGAGYTEAFF | TGTGCCAGTAGTATAGAGGGGGCGGGTTATACTGAAGCTTTCTTT
TRBJ1-4 | NA | NA | TRBV27 | CASSFGQGREKLFF | TGTGCCAGCAGTTTTGGTCAGGGACGCGAAAAACTGTTTTTT
TRBJ2-3 | NA | NA | TRBV11-3 | CASSLGTDTQYF | TGTGCCAGCAGCTTAGGTACAGATACGCAGTATTTT
TRBJ2-5 | NA | NA | TRBV11-2 | CASSLGTKQETQYF | TGTGCCAGCAGCTTAGGGACTAAACAAGAGACCCAGTACTTC
TRBJ1-1 | NA | NA | TRBV18 | CASSRIEGRLMRGDKIGRTEAFF | TGTGCCAGCTCACGTATCGAGGGGCGCCTAATGAGGGGCGACAAAATTGGGCGCACTGAAGCTTTCTTT
TRBJ2-5 | TRBD1 | NA | TRBV7-8 | CASSYRGQRGETQYF | TGTGCCAGCAGCTACCGGGGACAGAGAGGCGAGACCCAGTACTTC
TRBJ2-5 | TRBD2 | NA | TRBV4-1 | CASSQVASGGARETQYF | TGCGCCAGCAGCCAAGTTGCTAGCGGGGGGGCCCGGGAGACCCAGTACTTC
TRBJ1-5 | NA | once | TRBV5-1 | CASSLGVGQDQPQHF | TGCGCCAGCAGCTTGGGGGTGGGACAAGATCAGCCCCAGCATTTT
TRBJ1-1 | TRBD1 | NA | TRBV2 | CARRVQGANTEAFF | TGTGCCAGAAGGGTACAGGGGGCTAACACTGAAGCTTTCTTT
TRBJ1-5 | NA | NA | TRBV6-1 | CASSEPSRDQPQHF | TGTGCCAGCAGTGAACCTTCTCGGGATCAGCCCCAGCATTTT
TRBJ2-7 | TRBD2 | NA | TRBV6-5 | CASSTSGGLFGEQYF | TGTGCCAGCTCCACTAGCGGGGGCCTGTTCGGGGAGCAGTACTTC
TRBJ1-1 | NA | NA | TRBV5-6 | CASSLALENTEAFF | TGTGCCAGCAGCTTGGCTTTAGAAAACACTGAAGCTTTCTTT
TRBJ1-2 | NA | NA | TRBV5-1 | CASSLDLGAYGYTF | TGCGCCAGCAGCTTGGACCTAGGGGCCTATGGCTACACCTTC
TRBJ2-3 | TRBD2 | NA | TRBV5-1 | CASSLTPTGGGTDTQYF | TGCGCCAGCAGCTTGACGCCGACGGGAGGAGGCACAGATACGCAGTATTTT
TRBJ1-1 | NA | NA | TRBV5-1 | CASSLAGQPEAFF | TGCGCCAGCAGCTTGGCCGGTCAACCAGAAGCTTTCTTT
TRBJ2-2 | NA | NA | TRBV6-1 | CASSESFAGELFF | TGTGCCAGCAGTGAATCCTTCGCCGGGGAGCTGTTTTTT
TRBJ2-7 | NA | once | TRBV28 | CASSREGSWREQYF | TGTGCCAGCAGTAGAGAGGGATCTTGGAGGGAGCAGTACTTC
TRBJ1-1 | TRBD1 | NA | TRBV2 | CASSTGANTEAFF | TGTGCCAGCAGTACAGGGGCGAACACTGAAGCTTTCTTT
TRBJ1-2 | NA | NA | TRBV7-3 | CASSLTGLVGYTF | TGTGCCAGCAGCTTAACGGGGTTGGTTGGCTACACCTTC
TRBJ1-5 | NA | NA | TRBV5-1 | CASSLGGDGQPQHF | TGCGCCAGCAGCTTGGGGGGGGACGGTCAGCCCCAGCATTTT
TRBJ2-5 | TRBD2 | NA | TRBV7-9 | CASSLATGGPETQYF | TGTGCCAGCAGCTTAGCAACGGGGGGTCCCGAGACCCAGTACTTC
TRBJ1-3 | NA | NA | TRBV2 | CASSEEVGNTIYF | TGTGCCAGCAGTGAAGAAGTTGGAAACACCATATATTTT
TRBJ2-2 | TRBD1 | NA | TRBV18 | CASQIGTGVTGELFF | TGTGCCAGCCAGATTGGGACAGGAGTCACCGGGGAGCTGTTTTTT
TRBJ2-7 | NA | NA | TRBV6-5 | CASSYSGNRAYEQYF | TGTGCCAGCAGTTACTCAGGTAACAGGGCCTACGAGCAGTACTTC
TRBJ2-3 | NA | NA | TRBV5-1 | CASSLTGKGTDTQYF | TGCGCCAGCAGCTTAACAGGAAAAGGCACAGATACGCAGTATTTT
TRBJ2-7 | NA | NA | TRBV29-1 | CSVEWNRAGEQYF | TGCAGCGTTGAGTGGAACAGGGCAGGCGAGCAGTACTTC
TRBJ1-1 | NA | NA | TRBV7-3 | CASSITGWDTEAFF | TGTGCCAGCAGCATCACAGGGTGGGACACTGAAGCTTTCTTT
TRBJ1-4 | TRBD1 | once | TRBV6-1 | CASKAGTANEKLFF | TGTGCCAGCAAAGCGGGGACAGCTAATGAAAAACTGTTTTTT
TRBJ1-1 | NA | NA | TRBV14 | CASSQVGLGTEAFF | TGTGCCAGCAGCCAAGTGGGCCTGGGCACTGAAGCTTTCTTT
TRBJ1-4 | NA | NA | TRBV6-9 | CASSYPHRLATNEKLFF | TGTGCCAGCAGTTATCCCCACAGACTGGCAACTAATGAAAAACTGTTTTTT
TRBJ1-2 | NA | few | TRBV27 | CASSTGTLYGYTF | TGTGCCAGCAGTACCGGGACCCTCTATGGCTACACCTTC
TRBJ2-5 | NA | NA | TRBV5-1 | CASSPQPEETQYF | TGCGCCAGCAGCCCTCAGCCCGAAGAGACCCAGTACTTC
TRBJ1-1 | NA | NA | TRBV6-1 | CASSEGLTSEAFF | TGTGCCAGCAGTGAAGGACTGACGAGTGAAGCTTTCTTT
TRBJ1-2 | NA | NA | TRBV4-1 | CASSQDRTEIYGYTF | TGCGCCAGCAGCCAAGATCGGACGGAGATCTATGGCTACACCTTC
TRBJ2-1 | NA | NA | TRBV4-1 | CASSQDSFSPSEQFF | TGCGCCAGCAGCCAAGATTCCTTCAGTCCATCGGAGCAGTTCTTC
TRBJ2-3 | TRBD1 | NA | TRBV5-6 | CASSPRTGGRTDTQYF | TGTGCCAGCAGCCCCAGAACAGGGGGCAGGACAGATACGCAGTATTTT
TRBJ2-6 | TRBD1 | NA | TRBV19 | CASSKGQGSGANVLTF | TGTGCCAGTAGTAAAGGACAGGGGTCTGGGGCCAACGTCCTGACTTTC